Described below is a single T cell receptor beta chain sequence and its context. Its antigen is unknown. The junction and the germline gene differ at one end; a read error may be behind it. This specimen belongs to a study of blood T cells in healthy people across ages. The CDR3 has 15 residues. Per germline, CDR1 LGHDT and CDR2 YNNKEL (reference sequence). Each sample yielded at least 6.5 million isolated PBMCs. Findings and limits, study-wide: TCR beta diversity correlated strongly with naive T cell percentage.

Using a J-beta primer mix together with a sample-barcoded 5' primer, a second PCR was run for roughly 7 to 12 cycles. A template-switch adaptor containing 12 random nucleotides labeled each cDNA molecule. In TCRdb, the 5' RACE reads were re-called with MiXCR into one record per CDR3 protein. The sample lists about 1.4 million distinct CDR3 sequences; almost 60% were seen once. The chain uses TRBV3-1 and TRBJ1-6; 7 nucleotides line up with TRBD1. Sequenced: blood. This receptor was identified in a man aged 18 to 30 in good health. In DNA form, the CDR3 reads TGTGCCAGCAGCCAGCGGGACAGCTATAATTCACCCCTCCGCTTT. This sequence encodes CASSQRDSYNSPLRF. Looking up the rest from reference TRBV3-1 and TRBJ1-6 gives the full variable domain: DTAVSQTPKYLVTQMGNDKSIKCEQNLGHDTMYWYKQDSKKFLKIMFSYNNKELIINETVPNRFSPKSPDKAHLNLHINSLELGDSAVYFCASSQRDSYNSPLRFGNGTRLTVT.